This T cell receptor beta chain was sequenced for a study of T cell repertoires in cytomegalovirus infection. TCRdb ran MiXCR on the reads and lists one entry per CDR3 protein. The data show fewer than 350,000 distinct CDR3 sequences, 25% to 35% seen once. CDR1 and CDR2 (germline): MNHEY, SMNVEV (reference sequence). Trimming took 4 bases from V and 12 from J; bases not matched to a gene: 12. The CDR3 covers 14 residues. About this clonotype itself: Its matching antigen is unknown.

The receptor comes from a human donor in good health (CMV status not recorded). Some clones in this sample may be carry-over from other donors' samples. The sequenced sample was cultured PBMCs, obtained from culture after CMV antigen stimulation. The chain is built from TRBV27 and TRBJ2-1; 7 bases fit TRBD2. CDR3 amino acids: CASSYQGGGVRQFF. The CDR3 DNA is TGTGCCAGCAGTTATCAGGGCGGGGGAGTAAGGCAGTTCTTC.